This T cell receptor beta chain was recovered during a study of blood T cell repertoires in COVID-19. Study as a whole: Some COVID-19 samples were acute and others convalescent; all came from the United States, Italy and Spain.

The authors' processing: For nucleated cells, counts were estimated from reference gene primer amplification. Clones were read by immunoSEQ multiplex PCR, and TCRdb kept only the in-frame ones, dropping some. V and J calls and clone size are given by that table; D and trimming were obtained from the DNA. The repertoire includes hundreds of thousands of clones, 70% to 90% of them detected once, and roughly 12% sits in the top ten. Losses at the gene ends were 3 bases for V and 9 bases for J; bases not matched to a gene: 8. CDR1 is GTSNPN, CDR2 SVGIG, per germline (reference sequence). The CDR3 is 14 amino acids. Patients at the Seattle site were enrolled during active infection and followed longitudinally.

The source of this sequence is a man between 45 and 60 years old with COVID-19, enrolled during active disease. V gene TRBV30 combines with J gene TRBJ2-1; 10 bases are a match to TRBD2. The specimen sequenced was peripheral blood. CDR3 in amino acids: CAWSPLAGRGEQFF. Here the CDR3 DNA reads TGTGCCTGGAGCCCACTAGCGGGGCGTGGTGAGCAGTTCTTC.